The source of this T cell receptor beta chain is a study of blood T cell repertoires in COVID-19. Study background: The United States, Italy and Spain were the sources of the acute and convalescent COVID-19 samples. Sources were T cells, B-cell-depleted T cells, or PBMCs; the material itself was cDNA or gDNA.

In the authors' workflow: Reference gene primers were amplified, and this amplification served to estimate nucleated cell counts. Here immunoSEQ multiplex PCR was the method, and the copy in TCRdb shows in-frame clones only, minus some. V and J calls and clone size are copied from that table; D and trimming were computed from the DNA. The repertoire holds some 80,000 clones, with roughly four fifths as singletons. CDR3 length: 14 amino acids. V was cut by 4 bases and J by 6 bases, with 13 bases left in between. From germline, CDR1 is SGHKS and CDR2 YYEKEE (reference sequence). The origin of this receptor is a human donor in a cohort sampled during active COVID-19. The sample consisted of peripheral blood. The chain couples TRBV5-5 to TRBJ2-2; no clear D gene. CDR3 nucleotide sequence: TGTGCCAGCAGCGCCTATACTTTTGCCGGGGAGCTGTTTTTT. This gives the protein CASSAYTFAGELFF. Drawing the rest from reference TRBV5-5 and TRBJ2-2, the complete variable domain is DAGVTQSPTHLIKTRGQQVTLRCSPISGHKSVSWYQQVLGQGPQFIFQYYEKEERGRGNFPDRFSARQFPNYSSELNVNALLLGDSALYLCASSAYTFAGELFFGEGSRLTVL.